This T cell receptor (beta chain) was captured by sequencing in a study of shared clonotypes between healthy human individuals. Whole-study findings and limits: Among donors, the sharing of clonotypes was expected to be influenced by sequencing depth.

The repertoire was sequenced with immunoSEQ multiplex PCR; TCRdb's copy has only in-frame clones and lacks some. This table holds some 2,400,000 clones, 90% to 97% found once. Regarding this clone: The target antigen is unknown.

Between the trimmed V and J ends, which lost 2 bases and 3 bases, there was a span of 11 bases. This CDR3 has 14 amino acids. Germline V gene sequence: CDR1 SGHRS, CDR2 YFSETQ. Input material: naive CD4+ T cells sorted from blood. Subset: CD45RA+ positively selected. This chain uses TRBV5-1 with TRBJ1-1, with D uncertain. This TCR derives from a man aged 18 to 29 in good health. CDR3 residues: CASSFRQWDTEAFF. The CDR3 nucleotides read TGCGCCAGCAGCTTCCGTCAGTGGGACACTGAAGCTTTCTTT.